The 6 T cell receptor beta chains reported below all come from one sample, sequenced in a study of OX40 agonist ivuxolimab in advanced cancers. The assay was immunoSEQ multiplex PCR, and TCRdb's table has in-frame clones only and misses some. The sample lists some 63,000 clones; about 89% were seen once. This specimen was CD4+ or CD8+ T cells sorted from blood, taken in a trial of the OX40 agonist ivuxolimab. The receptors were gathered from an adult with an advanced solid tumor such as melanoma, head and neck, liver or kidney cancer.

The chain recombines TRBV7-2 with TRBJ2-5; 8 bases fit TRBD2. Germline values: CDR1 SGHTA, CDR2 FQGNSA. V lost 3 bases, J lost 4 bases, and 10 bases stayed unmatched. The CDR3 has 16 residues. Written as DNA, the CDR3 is TGTGCCAGCAGCTTCCAAGCGGGGGCGGTGGGAGAGACCCAGTACTTC. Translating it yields CASSFQAGAVGETQYF. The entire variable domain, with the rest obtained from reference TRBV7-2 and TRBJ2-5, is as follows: GAGVSQSPSNKVTEKGKDVELRCDPISGHTALYWYRQSLGQGLEFLIYFQGNSAPDKSGLPSDRFSAERTGGSVSTLTIQRTQQEDSAVYLCASSFQAGAVGETQYFGPGTRLLVL.

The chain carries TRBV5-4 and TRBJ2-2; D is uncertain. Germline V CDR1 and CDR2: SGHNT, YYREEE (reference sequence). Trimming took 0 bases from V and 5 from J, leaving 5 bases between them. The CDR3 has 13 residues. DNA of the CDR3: TGTGCCAGCAGCTTGGTCGGGACCGGGGAGCTGTTTTTT. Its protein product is CASSLVGTGELFF.

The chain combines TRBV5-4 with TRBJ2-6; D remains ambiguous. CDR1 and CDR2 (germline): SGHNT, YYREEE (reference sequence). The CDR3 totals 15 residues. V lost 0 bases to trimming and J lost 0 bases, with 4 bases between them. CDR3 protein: CASSLGASGANVLTF. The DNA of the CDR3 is TGTGCCAGCAGCTTGGGGGCCTCTGGGGCCAACGTCCTGACTTTC.

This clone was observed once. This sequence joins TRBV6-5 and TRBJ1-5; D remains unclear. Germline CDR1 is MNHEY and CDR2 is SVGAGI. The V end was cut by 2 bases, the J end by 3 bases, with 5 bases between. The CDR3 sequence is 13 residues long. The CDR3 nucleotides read TGTGCCAGCAGTTACAACTACAATCAGCCCCAGCATTTT. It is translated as CASSYNYNQPQHF.

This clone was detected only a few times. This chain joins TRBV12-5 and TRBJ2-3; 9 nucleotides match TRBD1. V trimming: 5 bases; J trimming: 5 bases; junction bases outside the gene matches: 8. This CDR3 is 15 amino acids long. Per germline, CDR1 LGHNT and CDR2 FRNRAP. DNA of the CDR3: TGTGCTAGTGGTACGGGACAGGGAGAAGGAGATACGCAGTATTTT. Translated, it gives CASGTGQGEGDTQYF. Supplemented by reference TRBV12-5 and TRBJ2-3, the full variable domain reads DARVTQTPRHKVTEMGQEVTMRCQPILGHNTVFWYRQTMMQGLELLAYFRNRAPLDDSGMPKDRFSAEMPDATLATLKIQPSEPRDSAVYFCASGTGQGEGDTQYFGPGTRLTVL.

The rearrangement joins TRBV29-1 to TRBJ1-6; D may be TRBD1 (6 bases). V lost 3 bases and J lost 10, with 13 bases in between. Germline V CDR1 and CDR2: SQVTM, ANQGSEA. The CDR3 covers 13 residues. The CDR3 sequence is CSVDYGGGSPLHF. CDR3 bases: TGCAGCGTTGACTACGGGGGCGGATCACCCCTCCACTTT.